Shown below are 15 T cell receptor beta chains from a single sample sequenced in a study of blood T cell repertoires in COVID-19. The data were produced by immunoSEQ multiplex PCR, yet TCRdb's version contains in-frame clones alone and is incomplete. This table holds about 250,000 clones, about nine tenths found once. What was sequenced was PBMCs or T cells enriched from blood (not recorded which). These receptors came from a man between 18 and 29 years old who had recovered from COVID-19.

The chain uses TRBV2 and TRBJ1-1, with D possibly TRBD1 on 5 matching bases. Trimming shortened V by 4 bases and J by 9 bases, and 12 bases separated the two germline ends. The CDR3 length is 12 residues. Germline V gene sequence: CDR1 SNHLY, CDR2 FYNNEI. The DNA for the CDR3 is TGTGCCAGCAGTGCTCCGCAGGGCAAAGCTTTCTTT. It codes for CASSAPQGKAFF. The variable domain in full, completed from reference TRBV2 and TRBJ1-1, reads EPEVTQTPSHQVTQMGQEVILRCVPISNHLYFYWYRQILGQKVEFLVSFYNNEISEKSEIFDDQFSVERPDGSNFTLKIRSTKLEDSAMYFCASSAPQGKAFFGQGTRLTVV.

The genes are TRBV27 and TRBJ1-5; D is possibly TRBD1 (5 bases). The V end was cut by 2 bases, the J end by 7 bases, with 9 bases between. The CDR3 is 13 amino acids. The V gene's germline CDR1 is MNHEY and CDR2 SMNVEV (reference sequence). As DNA, the CDR3 is TGTGCCAGCAGTTTAATTCGGGGGCAGCCCCAGCATTTT. This encodes CASSLIRGQPQHF.

This clone was found a few times. The V gene is TRBV19, the J gene TRBJ1-5; D might be TRBD1 (5 bases). From germline, CDR1 is LNHDA and CDR2 SQIVND (reference sequence). This CDR3 is built from 15 residues. The V gene lost 9 bases and the J gene lost 1 base, with 16 bases spanning the gap. DNA of the CDR3: TGTGCCAGCTCGGACACCCTCAGGAGCAATCAGCCCCAGCATTTT. This sequence encodes CASSDTLRSNQPQHF.

The chain combines TRBV6-5 with TRBJ2-5, with 12 bases identical to TRBD2. The germline gives CDR1 MNHEY, CDR2 SVGAGI. Trimming cost V 6 bases and J 5 bases; bases outside gene matches: 4. The CDR3 length is 14 residues. Here the CDR3 DNA reads TGTGCCAGCAGCCGGACTAGCGGGGTGGAGACCCAGTACTTC. This codes for CASSRTSGVETQYF.

CDR3 amino acids: CASSRGLAIWETQYF. The CDR3 DNA is TGTGCCAGCAGTCGTGGACTAGCTATTTGGGAGACCCAGTACTTC. V gene TRBV7-2 combines with J gene TRBJ2-5; 8 positions agree with TRBD2. V shed 6 bases and J 5 bases; nucleotides not matched to a gene: 11. This CDR3 comprises 15 residues. Per the germline V gene, CDR1 is SGHTA and CDR2 is FQGNSA.

The gene calls are TRBV3-1 (or the pseudogene TRBV3-2) and TRBJ2-5, with 8 bases lining up with TRBD2. V trimming: 1 base; J trimming: 5 bases; junction bases outside the gene matches: 3. Per the germline V gene, CDR1 is LGHDT and CDR2 is YNNKEL (reference sequence). The CDR3 runs to 14 residues. The CDR3 sequence: CASSQAGGPETQYF. CDR3 coding DNA: TGTGCCAGCAGCCAAGCGGGAGGGCCGGAGACCCAGTACTTC.

This chain uses TRBV6-5 with TRBJ1-6; 9 bases agree with TRBD1. V lost 2 bases, J lost 8 bases, and 7 bases stayed unmatched. CDR1 and CDR2 (germline): MNHEY, SVGAGI. This CDR3 region has 16 residues. CDR3 amino acids: CASSYRTGAKDSPLHF. The CDR3 region has the DNA TGTGCCAGCAGTTACAGGACAGGGGCCAAGGATTCACCCCTCCACTTT.

The chain is built from TRBV2 and TRBJ1-6; D gene uncertain. The CDR3 is 14 amino acids. The germline CDR1 and CDR2 sequences are SNHLY and FYNNEI. The V end lost 4 bases, the J end lost 4 bases, and 8 bases lay between the germline ends. CDR3: CASSVRGYNSPLHF. DNA of the CDR3: TGTGCCAGCAGTGTGCGGGGATATAATTCACCCCTCCACTTT. Full variable domain (missing parts from reference TRBV2 and TRBJ1-6): EPEVTQTPSHQVTQMGQEVILRCVPISNHLYFYWYRQILGQKVEFLVSFYNNEISEKSEIFDDQFSVERPDGSNFTLKIRSTKLEDSAMYFCASSVRGYNSPLHFGNGTRLTVT.

This chain links TRBV7-8 with TRBJ1-5; no firm D call. Germline lookup yields CDR1 SGHVS and CDR2 FQNEAQ. V was clipped by 5 bases and J by 7 bases, with 9 bases between them. CDR3 length: 12 residues. The CDR3 sequence: CASSPSGQPQHF. The CDR3 bases are TGTGCCAGCAGCCCATCAGGACAGCCCCAGCATTTT.

This clone was observed a single time. The gene calls are TRBV7-6 and TRBJ1-5; D is undetermined. This CDR3 is built from 14 residues. The V gene lost 8 bases and the J gene lost 2 bases, with 13 bases spanning the gap. Germline CDR1 reads SGHVS; CDR2 reads FNYEAQ. CDR3: CASGPSPGNQPQHF. As DNA, the CDR3 is TGTGCCAGCGGGCCGTCTCCGGGCAATCAGCCCCAGCATTTT.

This clone has a handful of counts. The V and J genes are TRBV19 and TRBJ1-2; 9 positions match TRBD1. CDR3 length: 15 amino acids. Germline CDR1 reads LNHDA; CDR2 reads SQIVND (reference sequence). Trimming at V came to 5 bases and at J to 8 bases, leaving 12 bases not matched to a gene. This CDR3 is CASSVTGTGKVGYTF. For the CDR3, the DNA is TGTGCCAGTAGTGTAACCGGGACAGGGAAGGTAGGCTACACCTTC.

The V call is TRBV6-5, the J call TRBJ1-2; 8 bases agree with TRBD1. From germline, CDR1 is MNHEY and CDR2 SVGAGI. The ends lost 8 bases at V and 4 bases at J; junction bases unmatched: 3. The CDR3 extends over 12 amino acids. The CDR3 protein is CASQDRVYGYTF. The CDR3 region has the DNA TGTGCCAGCCAGGACAGGGTCTATGGCTACACCTTC.

This clone has only one observation. V and J are TRBV5-1 and TRBJ1-6; D perhaps matches TRBD1 (5 bases). The CDR3 consists of 15 residues. CDR1 SGHRS and CDR2 YFSETQ come from the germline V gene. The V gene lost 4 bases and the J gene lost 0 bases, with 8 bases spanning the gap. This CDR3 is CASSRGSSYNSPLHF. The CDR3 DNA sequence: TGCGCCAGCAGCCGGGGGAGCTCCTATAATTCACCCCTCCACTTT.

J is TRBJ2-3 and V is TRBV19; D perhaps matches TRBD2 (6 bases). Germline CDR1 is LNHDA and CDR2 is SQIVND (reference sequence). Trimming removed 5 bases from V and 5 bases from J, with 23 bases in between. The CDR3 has 17 residues. CDR3 coding DNA: TGTGCCAGTAGTCCCTACGGGGACTCCAAACCGGGAGATACGCAGTATTTT. It codes for CASSPYGDSKPGDTQYF.

The rearrangement joins TRBV2 to TRBJ1-6, with TRBD1 identical over 8 bases. Germline V gene lookup returns CDR1 SNHLY and CDR2 FYNNEI. The length of the CDR3 is 16 residues. V lost 0 bases and J lost 7; bases outside the gene matches: 5. CDR3 DNA sequence: TGTGCCAGCAGTGAAGCCTTGGACAGGGAAAATTCACCCCTCCACTTT. Its protein is CASSEALDRENSPLHF.